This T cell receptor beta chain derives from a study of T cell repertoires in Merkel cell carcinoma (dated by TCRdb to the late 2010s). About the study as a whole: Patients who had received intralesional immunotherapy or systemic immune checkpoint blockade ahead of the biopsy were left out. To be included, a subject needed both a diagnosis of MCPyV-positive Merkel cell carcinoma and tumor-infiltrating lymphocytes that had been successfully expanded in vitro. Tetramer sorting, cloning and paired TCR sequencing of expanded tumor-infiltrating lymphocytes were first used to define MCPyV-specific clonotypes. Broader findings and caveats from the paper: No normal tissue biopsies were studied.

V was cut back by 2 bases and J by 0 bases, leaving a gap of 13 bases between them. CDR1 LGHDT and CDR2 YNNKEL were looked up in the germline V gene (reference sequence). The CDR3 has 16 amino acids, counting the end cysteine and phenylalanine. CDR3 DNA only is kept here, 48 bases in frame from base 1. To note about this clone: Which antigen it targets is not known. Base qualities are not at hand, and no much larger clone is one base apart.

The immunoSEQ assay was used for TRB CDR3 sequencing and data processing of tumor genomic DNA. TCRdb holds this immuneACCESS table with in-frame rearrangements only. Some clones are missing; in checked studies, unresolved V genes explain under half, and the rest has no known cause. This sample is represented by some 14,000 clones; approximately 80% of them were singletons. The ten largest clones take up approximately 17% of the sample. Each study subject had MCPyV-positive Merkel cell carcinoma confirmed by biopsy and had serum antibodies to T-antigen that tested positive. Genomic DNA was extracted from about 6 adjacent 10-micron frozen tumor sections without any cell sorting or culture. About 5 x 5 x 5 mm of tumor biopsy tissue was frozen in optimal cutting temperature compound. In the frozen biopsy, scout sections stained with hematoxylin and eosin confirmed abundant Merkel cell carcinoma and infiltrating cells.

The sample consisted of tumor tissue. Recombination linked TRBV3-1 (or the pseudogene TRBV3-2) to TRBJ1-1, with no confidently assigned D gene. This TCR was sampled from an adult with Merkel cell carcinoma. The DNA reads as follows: TGTGCCAGCAGCCAACGAGTGGGTGTCATGAACACTGAAGCTTTCTTT. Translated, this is CASSQRVGVMNTEAFF.